Each of the 9 T cell receptor beta chains below was sequenced from the same sample in a study of T-cell memory formation after mild COVID-19. MiXCR, run by TCRdb on the 5' RACE reads, gives a single entry per CDR3 protein. This repertoire shows about 620,000 distinct CDR3 sequences, roughly 18% found once; its top ten account for more than 10%. The sample consisted of PBMCs or a T cell subset sorted from them (not recorded which). These TCRs come from an adult woman who had mild COVID-19 (a few samples of this study predate the infection). Cell type and time point are not known.

The chain is built from TRBV6-1 and TRBJ2-5, with D perhaps given as TRBD1 or TRBD2 (6 bases each). The CDR3 runs to 16 residues. CDR1 MNHNS and CDR2 SASEGT come from the germline V gene. V lost 9 bases and J 5 bases, leaving 25 bases between the germline ends. The CDR3 bases are TGTGCCAGTCGCTCTGGGGGGCGCGGGGTGCAGGAGACCCAGTACTTC. Protein product: CASRSGGRGVQETQYF.

The chain combines TRBV6-1 with TRBJ1-2, with D hard to call. CDR1 and CDR2 (germline): MNHNS, SASEGT. The CDR3 has 12 amino acids. V lost 3 bases and J lost 4, with 6 bases in between. DNA of the CDR3: TGTGCCAGCAGTGATGGACTCTATGGCTACACCTTC. It specifies CASSDGLYGYTF.

This clonotype was counted between two and nine times. V is TRBV30 and J is TRBJ1-5, with a weak D call TRBD1 (6 bases). Germline V gene data show CDR1 as GTSNPN and CDR2 as SVGIG (reference sequence). This CDR3 region has 12 residues. Trimming took 0 bases from V and 13 from J, leaving 13 bases between them. The CDR3 DNA is TGTGCCTGGAGTGTAAGGGGGGGGACTCAGCATTTT. Residues: CAWSVRGGTQHF. Full variable domain (outside the CDR3, taken from reference TRBV30 and TRBJ1-5): SQTIHQWPATLVQPVGSPLSLECTVEGTSNPNLYWYRQAAGRGLQLLFYSVGIGQISSEVPQNLSASRPQDRQFILSSKKLLLSDSGFYLCAWSVRGGTQHFGDGTRLSIL.

This clonotype has a single count. This chain uses TRBV14 with TRBJ1-2; D is ambiguous. Germline CDR1 is SGHDN and CDR2 is FVKESK. The CDR3 contains 14 residues. V shed 2 bases and J shed 8 bases, with 15 bases lying between them. The CDR3 coding sequence is TGTGCCAGCAGCCAATTAACGTCAGGTCTGGGCTACACCTTC. It specifies CASSQLTSGLGYTF. The complete variable domain, with remaining parts taken from reference TRBV14 and TRBJ1-2, reads EAGVTQFPSHSVIEKGQTVTLRCDPISGHDNLYWYRRVMGKEIKFLLHFVKESKQDESGMPNNRFLAERTGGTYSTLKVQPAELEDSGVYFCASSQLTSGLGYTFGSGTRLTVV.

The rearrangement uses TRBV3-1 and TRBJ2-5; D is tentatively TRBD1 or TRBD2 (5 bases each). V lost 4 bases and J 4 bases, leaving 13 bases between the germline ends. CDR1 is LGHDT and CDR2 is YNNKEL in the germline V gene (reference sequence). This CDR3 comprises 14 residues. In nucleotides, the CDR3 is TGTGCCAGCAGCCGACGAGGGGCCGGAGAGACCCAGTACTTC. Translating it yields CASSRRGAGETQYF.

In its sample, this clonotype was seen a few times. CDR3 sequence: CASSVDPSAETQYF. The CDR3, as DNA: TGTGCCAGCAGCGTAGATCCTAGCGCAGAGACCCAGTACTTC. The chain uses TRBV9 and TRBJ2-5; a possible D gene is TRBD2 (6 bases). V was clipped by 0 bases and J by 4 bases, with 10 bases between them. Germline CDR1 and CDR2: SGDLS and YYNGEE. The CDR3 covers 14 residues.

This chain joins TRBV7-9 and TRBJ2-3; 16 bases line up with TRBD2. Germline CDR1 SEHNR, CDR2 FQNEAQ (reference sequence). J lost 4 bases, V lost 6 bases, and 7 bases had no gene match. The CDR3 spans 17 residues. The CDR3 nucleotides are TGTGCCAGCAGTCCAACCGGGACTAGCGGGGGGGCAGATACGCAGTATTTT. Translation: CASSPTGTSGGADTQYF.

This clonotype was detected a few times. This rearrangement joins TRBV2 to TRBJ2-1, with 7 positions matching TRBD2. The length of the CDR3 is 14 residues. Unmatched junction bases numbered 2, after V lost 1 base and J lost 5 bases. The germline gives CDR1 SNHLY, CDR2 FYNNEI. The CDR3 coding sequence is TGTGCCAGCAGTGAAGGGACTAGGAACAATGAGCAGTTCTTC. Protein sequence: CASSEGTRNNEQFF.

The CDR3 bases are TGTGCCAGCAGTGAGCACGCAGGGGGTGACTACAATGAGCAGTTCTTC. Translated: CASSEHAGGDYNEQFF. The rearrangement links TRBV6-4 to TRBJ2-1; 7 bases line up with TRBD1. CDR1 MRHNA and CDR2 SNTAGT come from the germline V gene. This CDR3 is 16 amino acids long. The V and J ends lost 3 bases and 3 bases, in that order; junction bases with no gene match: 8.